Listed below are T cell receptor beta chains from one sample, sequenced in a study of beta chain features in type 1 diabetes. TCRdb's table, derived via immunoSEQ multiplex PCR, lists solely in-frame clones and lacks some. The top ten clones hold around 0.045% of a sample with around 340,000 clones, around 20% of them seen once. Specimen: naive CD4+ T cells from blood. These receptors were collected from a woman aged 18-29 years in good health. Both conserved end residues are part of each CDR3. D genes are given only for firm matches. A clone size is listed for some rows: how often the clone was seen (once, few, many), or a class if it is expanded.

j_gene	d_gene	abundance	v_gene	CDR3nt	CDR3aa
TRBJ2-7	TRBD1	few	TRBV29-1	TGCAGCGGGACAGGGGGAGACGAGCAGTACTTC	CSGTGGDEQYF
TRBJ2-3	-	-	TRBV10-3	TGTGCCATCAAGCAGGAAGCCACAGATACGCAGTATTTT	CAIKQEATDTQYF
TRBJ1-2	-	few	TRBV4-2	TGTGCCAGCAGCCCCGACAGAGAATATGGCTACACCTTC	CASSPDREYGYTF
TRBJ1-2	-	-	TRBV18	TGTGCCAGCTCACCACTGGGGGCGAGCGGCTACACCTTC	CASSPLGASGYTF
TRBJ2-2	-	-	TRBV5-6	TGTGCCAGCCCTGTTAATAGCCTTGCTTTCACCGGGGAGCTGTTTTTT	CASPVNSLAFTGELFF
TRBJ1-1	-	few	TRBV23-1	TGCGCCAACTTAGGGAGGGGCGGATTGAACACTGAAGCTTTCTTT	CANLGRGGLNTEAFF
TRBJ2-2	-	few	TRBV2	TGTGCCAGCTCCAGACAACTTCTTAACACCGGGGAGCTGTTTTTT	CASSRQLLNTGELFF
TRBJ2-1	TRBD2	few	TRBV10-3	TGTGCCATCGCCCCTGGGTCTAGCGGCCACAATGAGCAGTTCTTC	CAIAPGSSGHNEQFF
TRBJ2-4	-	few	TRBV4-2	TGTGCCAGCAGCCTACCCGGACTAGCCAAAAACATTCAGTACTTC	CASSLPGLAKNIQYF
TRBJ1-5	-	few	TRBV4-1	TGCGCCAGCAGCACCGAAGGAGGCGGACAGCCCCAGCATTTT	CASSTEGGGQPQHF
TRBJ1-2	TRBD1	-	TRBV18	TGTGCCAGCTCACCGGAGGCTTCTACAGGGGCGAGGGGCTACACCTTC	CASSPEASTGARGYTF
TRBJ2-2	-	few	TRBV10-3	TGTGCCACACGGACAGCCGGGGAGCTGTTTTTT	CATRTAGELFF